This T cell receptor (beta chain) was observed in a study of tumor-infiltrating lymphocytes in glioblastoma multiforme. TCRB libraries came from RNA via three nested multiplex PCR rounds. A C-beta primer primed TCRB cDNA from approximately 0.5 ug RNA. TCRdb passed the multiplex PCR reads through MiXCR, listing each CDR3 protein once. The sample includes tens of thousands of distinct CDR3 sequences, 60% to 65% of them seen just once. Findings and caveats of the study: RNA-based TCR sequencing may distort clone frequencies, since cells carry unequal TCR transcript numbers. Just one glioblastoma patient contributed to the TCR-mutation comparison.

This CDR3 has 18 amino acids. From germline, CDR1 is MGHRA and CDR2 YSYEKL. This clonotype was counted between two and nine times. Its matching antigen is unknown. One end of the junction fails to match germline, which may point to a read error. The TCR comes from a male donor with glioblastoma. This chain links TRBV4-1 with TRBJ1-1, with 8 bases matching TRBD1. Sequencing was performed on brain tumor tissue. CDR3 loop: CASSRGQVVSSINTEALF. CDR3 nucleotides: TGCGCCAGCAGCCGGGGACAGGTAGTCTCCTCGATAAACACTGAAGCTCTCTTT.